Listed below are T cell receptor beta chains from one sample, sequenced in a study of blood T cell repertoires in COVID-19. Profiled with immunoSEQ multiplex PCR; TCRdb holds only in-frame clones, not every one. The table lists about 280,000 clones, around 89% of them singletons. Sample: peripheral blood. The receptors stem from a man between 40 and 49 years old with acute or convalescent COVID-19. CDR3s include the opening cysteine and the closing phenylalanine or tryptophan. D genes are given only for firm matches. Clone size is not always given. Where it is, it says once, few, many or a class for expanded clones.

NA,TRBJ1-1,TRBV7-3,NA,CASSPDRSSTEAFF,TGTGCCAGCAGCCCGGACAGAAGCTCTACTGAAGCTTTCTTT
NA,TRBJ2-3,TRBV5-1,NA,CASSLTPQRDTQYF,TGCGCCAGCAGCTTGACCCCTCAACGGGATACGCAGTATTTT
TRBD1,TRBJ2-3,TRBV6-1,NA,CASSEAVTYRGPGGTQYF,TGTGCCAGCAGTGAAGCGGTGACGTACAGGGGGCCGGGAGGTACGCAGTATTTT
TRBD2,TRBJ2-2,TRBV14,NA,CASNRGLAGTGELFF,TGTGCCAGCAATCGGGGACTAGCGGGCACCGGGGAGCTGTTTTTT
NA,TRBJ1-5,TRBV2,NA,CASSPGVNQPQHF,TGTGCCAGCAGTCCCGGAGTCAATCAGCCCCAGCATTTT
NA,TRBJ2-3,TRBV11-2,NA,CASTTHRTDTQYF,TGTGCCAGCACGACACACCGCACAGATACGCAGTATTTT
NA,TRBJ2-1,TRBV4-2,NA,CASSAYNNEQFF,TGTGCCAGCAGCGCATACAACAATGAGCAGTTCTTC
NA,TRBJ1-1,TRBV12-3/TRBV12-4,few,CASNPLGNTEAFF,TGTGCCAGCAACCCCCTCGGGAACACTGAAGCTTTCTTT
NA,TRBJ1-1,TRBV9,NA,CASSEGLPNTEAFF,TGTGCCAGCAGCGAGGGACTCCCGAACACTGAAGCTTTCTTT
NA,TRBJ1-1,TRBV19,once,CASSTGLPRAFF,TGTGCCAGTAGTACGGGACTCCCAAGAGCTTTCTTT
NA,TRBJ2-2,TRBV21-1,NA,CASSKSGGGNTGELFF,TGTGCCAGCAGCAAATCGGGCGGGGGGAACACCGGGGAGCTGTTTTTT
TRBD1,TRBJ1-4,TRBV28,NA,CASLSDRGRATNEKLFF,TGTGCCAGCCTGAGTGACAGGGGAAGAGCAACTAATGAAAAACTGTTTTTT
NA,TRBJ2-1,TRBV7-9,NA,CASIPSLGSYNEQFF,TGTGCCAGCATACCTAGCTTGGGCTCCTACAATGAGCAGTTCTTC
NA,TRBJ1-6,TRBV7-2,NA,CASSLQTVLGSPLHF,TGTGCCAGCAGCTTACAGACAGTTCTGGGGTCACCCCTCCACTTT
TRBD1,TRBJ1-6,TRBV6-5,few,CASTPGQGYNSPLHF,TGTGCCAGCACCCCCGGACAGGGATATAATTCACCCCTCCACTTT
TRBD1,TRBJ2-3,TRBV25-1,once,CASSGQGADTQYF,TGTGCCAGCAGCGGACAGGGGGCAGATACGCAGTATTTT
TRBD1,TRBJ2-1,TRBV6-5,NA,CASSYGTGGKDEQFF,TGTGCCAGCAGTTACGGGACAGGGGGCAAAGATGAGCAGTTCTTC
TRBD1,TRBJ1-1,TRBV2,NA,CASGKGALGTEAFF,TGTGCCAGTGGGAAGGGGGCTCTGGGCACTGAAGCTTTCTTT
TRBD1,TRBJ2-3,TRBV2,NA,CASSEWARQGATTDTQYF,TGTGCCAGCAGTGAGTGGGCCCGACAGGGGGCGACCACAGATACGCAGTATTTT
TRBD2,TRBJ2-3,TRBV7-8,NA,CASSSTSGGDTQYF,TGTGCCAGCAGCTCGACTAGCGGGGGGGATACGCAGTATTTT
TRBD1,TRBJ2-7,TRBV5-5,NA,CASSLERTGSSSYEQYF,TGTGCCAGCAGCTTGGAAAGGACAGGGTCCTCCTCCTACGAGCAGTACTTC
TRBD1,TRBJ1-2,TRBV5-1,NA,CASSLEGQGGGYTF,TGCGCCAGCAGCTTGGAGGGACAGGGAGGAGGCTACACCTTC
TRBD1,TRBJ1-2,TRBV5-1,few,CASSHRTGGTGYGYTF,TGCGCCAGCAGCCACCGGACAGGGGGCACGGGCTATGGCTACACCTTC
TRBD1,TRBJ2-1,TRBV5-6,NA,CASSRDREQFF,TGTGCCAGCAGCCGGGACAGGGAGCAGTTCTTC
NA,TRBJ1-1,TRBV9,NA,CASSAQTGGTEAFF,TGTGCCAGCAGCGCCCAGACGGGTGGTACTGAAGCTTTCTTT
TRBD2,TRBJ2-1,TRBV6-5,NA,CASTSEERGGRQFF,TGTGCCAGCACCTCAGAAGAGCGGGGGGGCCGGCAGTTCTTC
TRBD1,TRBJ1-1,TRBV18,NA,CASSPSQDRVFF,TGTGCCAGCTCACCTAGCCAGGACAGGGTTTTTTTT
TRBD1,TRBJ1-5,TRBV6-4,NA,CASSDRRGQVQPQHF,TGTGCCAGCAGTGACAGGAGGGGGCAGGTTCAGCCCCAGCATTTT
NA,TRBJ2-6,TRBV29-1,once,CSVATGSGANVLTF,TGCAGCGTCGCCACAGGGTCTGGGGCCAACGTCCTGACTTTC
NA,TRBJ2-6,TRBV19,NA,CASTPEGQNSGANVLTF,TGTGCCAGTACCCCGGAGGGACAGAATTCTGGGGCCAACGTCCTGACTTTC
NA,TRBJ1-5,TRBV19,NA,CASTSQGKYNQPQHF,TGTGCCAGTACCTCACAGGGAAAATACAATCAGCCCCAGCATTTT
TRBD1,TRBJ1-6,TRBV18,NA,CASSPPGQGQITLHF,TGTGCCAGCTCACCTCCGGGACAGGGCCAAATAACCCTCCACTTT
TRBD1,TRBJ1-2,TRBV10-3,NA,CAISDTDRKNYGYTF,TGTGCCATCAGTGATACGGACAGGAAGAACTATGGCTACACCTTC
NA,TRBJ1-6,TRBV10-3,NA,CAIKGSGGDNSPLHF,TGTGCCATCAAGGGCAGTGGGGGCGATAATTCACCCCTCCACTTT
TRBD2,TRBJ2-3,TRBV5-6,NA,CASSYRTGTSGTDTQYF,TGTGCCAGCAGCTACCGTACCGGGACTAGCGGCACAGATACGCAGTATTTT
NA,TRBJ2-2,TRBV6-2/TRBV6-3,NA,CASSYYQGTTGELFF,TGTGCCAGCAGTTACTATCAGGGCACCACCGGGGAGCTGTTTTTT
NA,TRBJ1-6,TRBV9,NA,CASSGGGMNNSPLHF,TGTGCCAGCAGCGGGGGAGGGATGAATAATTCACCCCTCCACTTT
TRBD1,TRBJ1-2,TRBV29-1,NA,CSVEKGQGASNYGYTF,TGCAGCGTTGAAAAGGGACAGGGGGCGTCTAACTATGGCTACACCTTC
TRBD1,TRBJ1-1,TRBV4-2,NA,CASSQGGTVMNTEAFF,TGTGCCAGCAGCCAAGGAGGGACAGTCATGAACACTGAAGCTTTCTTT
NA,TRBJ2-3,TRBV15,NA,CATSRRRGGDTDTQYF,TGTGCCACCAGCCGCAGGAGGGGGGGGGACACAGATACGCAGTATTTT
NA,TRBJ2-3,TRBV5-1,NA,CASSFVTESDTQYF,TGCGCCAGCAGCTTTGTGACAGAATCAGATACGCAGTATTTT
TRBD2,TRBJ2-1,TRBV18,NA,CASSLLAGGAFNEQFF,TGTGCCAGCTCACTCTTAGCGGGGGGTGCGTTCAATGAGCAGTTCTTC
TRBD2,TRBJ2-7,TRBV18,NA,CASSPPTGGAYEQYF,TGTGCCAGCTCACCACCAACGGGAGGAGCCTACGAGCAGTACTTC
NA,TRBJ2-3,TRBV27,NA,CASSPGPRADTQYF,TGTGCCAGCAGTCCGGGCCCCAGGGCAGATACGCAGTATTTT
NA,TRBJ1-1,TRBV19,few,CASRTGWNTEAFF,TGTGCCAGCCGAACCGGGTGGAACACTGAAGCTTTCTTT
TRBD1,TRBJ2-5,TRBV27,NA,CASSLGQYQETQYF,TGTGCCAGCAGTTTGGGACAGTACCAAGAGACCCAGTACTTC
NA,TRBJ1-1,TRBV7-2,NA,CASSPRDYSTEAFF,TGTGCCAGCAGCCCCCGGGACTATAGCACTGAAGCTTTCTTT
NA,TRBJ2-2,TRBV21-1,NA,CASPSRFFRTGELFF,TGTGCCAGCCCCTCACGGTTTTTTCGGACCGGGGAGCTGTTTTTT
TRBD2,TRBJ2-7,TRBV15,NA,CATSTRERGPYEQYF,TGTGCCACCTCAACAAGGGAGCGGGGACCCTACGAGCAGTACTTC
TRBD1,TRBJ1-3,TRBV18,NA,CASSRGQDPSGNTIYF,TGTGCCAGCTCACGGGGACAGGACCCTTCTGGAAACACCATATATTTT
TRBD2,TRBJ2-2,TRBV7-9,NA,CASSLGGGTGELFF,TGTGCCAGCAGCTTAGGCGGGGGGACCGGGGAGCTGTTTTTT
TRBD1,TRBJ2-2,TRBV5-1,NA,CASSPYRTGGTGELFF,TGCGCCAGCAGTCCATACCGGACAGGGGGCACCGGGGAGCTGTTTTTT